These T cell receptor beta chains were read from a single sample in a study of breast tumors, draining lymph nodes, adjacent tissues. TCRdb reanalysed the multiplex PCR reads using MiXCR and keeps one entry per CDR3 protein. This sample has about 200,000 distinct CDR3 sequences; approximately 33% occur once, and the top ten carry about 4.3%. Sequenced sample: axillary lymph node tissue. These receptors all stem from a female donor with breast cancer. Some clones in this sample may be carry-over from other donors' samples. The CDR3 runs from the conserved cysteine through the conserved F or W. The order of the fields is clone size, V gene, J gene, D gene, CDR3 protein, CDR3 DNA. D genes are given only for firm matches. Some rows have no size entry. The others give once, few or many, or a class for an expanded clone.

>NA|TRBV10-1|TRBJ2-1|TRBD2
CASSESGLAGSSYNEQFF
TGCGCCAGCAGTGAGTCGGGACTAGCGGGGAGCTCCTACAATGAGCAGTTCTTC
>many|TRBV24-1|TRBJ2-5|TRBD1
CATSDSSRGPGQGEETQYF
TGTGCCACCAGTGATTCTTCCCGGGGCCCCGGACAGGGCGAAGAGACCCAGTACTTC
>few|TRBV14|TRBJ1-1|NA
CASSPRVGNTEAFF
TGTGCCAGCAGCCCCAGGGTGGGGAACACTGAAGCTTTCTTT
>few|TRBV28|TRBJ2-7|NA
CASSLMFSGLGHTAYEQYF
TGTGCCAGCAGTTTAATGTTCTCTGGTCTGGGACACACCGCTTACGAGCAGTACTTC
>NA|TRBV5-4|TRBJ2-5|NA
CASRGDFANTGEVTETQYF
TGTGCCAGCAGGGGGGACTTCGCGAACACCGGGGAGGTGACGGAGACCCAGTACTTC
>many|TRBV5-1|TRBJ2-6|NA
CASSLVGTGSSGANVLTF
TGCGCCAGCAGCTTGGTTGGGACGGGGTCCTCTGGGGCCAACGTCCTGACTTTC
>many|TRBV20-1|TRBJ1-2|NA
CSARGDSYGYTF
TGCAGTGCTAGAGGTGACAGTTATGGCTACACCTTC
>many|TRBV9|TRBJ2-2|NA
CASSPEVVYTGELFF
TGTGCCAGCAGCCCAGAGGTAGTCTACACCGGGGAGCTGTTTTTT
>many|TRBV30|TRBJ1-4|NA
CAWSGHKGVNEKLFF
TGTGCCTGGAGTGGTCACAAAGGGGTAAATGAAAAACTGTTTTTT
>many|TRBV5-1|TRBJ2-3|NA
CASSLDPFGGMTDTQYF
TGCGCCAGCAGCTTGGATCCCTTTGGGGGGATGACAGATACGCAGTATTTT
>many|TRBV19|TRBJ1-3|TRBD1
CASNGRSGGSGNTIYF
TGTGCCAGTAATGGCCGGTCAGGGGGCTCTGGAAACACCATATATTTT
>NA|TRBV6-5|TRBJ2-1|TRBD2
CASRPSGRNEQFF
TGTGCCAGCAGGCCTAGCGGGAGGAATGAGCAGTTCTTC
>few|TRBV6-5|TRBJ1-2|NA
CASSHSRWEFYGYTF
TGTGCCAGCAGTCACTCGAGATGGGAGTTCTATGGCTACACCTTC
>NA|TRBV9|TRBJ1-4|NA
CASSVASGTNEKLFF
TGTGCCAGCAGCGTAGCGTCCGGGACTAATGAAAAACTGTTTTTT
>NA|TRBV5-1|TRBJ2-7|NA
CASSLVGSNPYEQYF
TGCGCCAGCAGCTTGGTAGGGTCCAACCCCTATGAGCAGTACTTC
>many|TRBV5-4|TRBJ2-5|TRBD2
CASHGTGGRETQYF
TGTGCCAGCCATGGGACGGGGGGGCGTGAGACCCAGTACTTC
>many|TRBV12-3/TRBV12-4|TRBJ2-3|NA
CASSPGASVVSTDTQYF
TGTGCCAGCAGCCCAGGGGCTAGCGTAGTAAGCACAGATACGCAGTATTTT
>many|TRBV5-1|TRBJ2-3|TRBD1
CASSLDDRGTDTQYF
TGCGCCAGCAGCTTGGACGACAGGGGAACAGATACGCAGTATTTT
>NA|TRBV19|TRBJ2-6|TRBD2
CASRTSGANVLTF
TGTGCCAGTAGGACTAGCGGGGCCAACGTCCTGACTTTC
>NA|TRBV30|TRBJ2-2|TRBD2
CAWKLRERAGGFTGELFF
TGTGCCTGGAAACTGAGGGAGAGGGCGGGAGGCTTTACCGGGGAGCTGTTTTTT
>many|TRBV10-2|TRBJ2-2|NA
CARGGAHNTGELFF
TGCGCCAGAGGGGGGGCGCATAACACCGGGGAGCTGTTTTTT
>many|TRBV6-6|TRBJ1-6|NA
CASSYSSPPSSYNSPLHF
TGTGCCAGCAGTTACTCAAGTCCCCCAAGCTCCTATAATTCACCCCTCCACTTT
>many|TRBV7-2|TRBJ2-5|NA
CASSTWAEETQYF
TGTGCCAGCAGCACCTGGGCTGAAGAGACCCAGTACTTC
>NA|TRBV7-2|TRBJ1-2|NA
CASSSGTGPGYGYPF
TGTGCCAGCAGCTCGGGGACCGGTCCAGGGTATGGCTACCCCTTC
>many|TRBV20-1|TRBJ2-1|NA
CSARGDSRANEQFF
TGCAGTGCTAGGGGAGATTCACGGGCCAATGAGCAGTTCTTC
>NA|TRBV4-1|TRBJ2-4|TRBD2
CASSQDASGVLAKNIQYF
TGCGCCAGCAGCCAAGATGCTAGCGGGGTTCTAGCCAAAAACATTCAGTACTTC
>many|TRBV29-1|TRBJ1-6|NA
CSVAQGTDSPLHF
TGCAGCGTTGCCCAGGGGACCGATTCACCCCTCCACTTT
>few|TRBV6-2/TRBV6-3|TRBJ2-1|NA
CASIGQLANEQFF
TGTGCCAGCATTGGACAGTTGGCCAATGAGCAGTTCTTC
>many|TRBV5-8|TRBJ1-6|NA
CASSLDNSPLHF
TGTGCCAGCAGCTTGGACAATTCACCCCTCCACTTT
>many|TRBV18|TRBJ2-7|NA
CASSPGLENEQYF
TGTGCCAGCTCCCCGGGGCTTGAGAACGAGCAGTACTTC
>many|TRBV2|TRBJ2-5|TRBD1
CASGTGEQETQYF
TGTGCCAGCGGGACAGGGGAGCAAGAGACCCAGTACTTC
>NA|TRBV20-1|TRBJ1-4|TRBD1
CSARDPDRVASEKLFF
TGCAGTGCTAGAGATCCCGACAGGGTGGCAAGTGAAAAACTGTTTTTC
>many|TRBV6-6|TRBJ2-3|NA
CASSPRLSGPDTQYF
TGTGCCAGCAGTCCCCGACTCTCGGGCCCAGATACGCAGTATTTT
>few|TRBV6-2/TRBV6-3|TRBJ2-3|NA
CASRRETVEGDTQYF
TGTGCCAGCAGGCGAGAGACTGTGGAGGGTGATACGCAGTATTTT
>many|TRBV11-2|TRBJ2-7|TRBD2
CASSKPGRGGRGLYF
TGTGCCAGCAGCAAGCCGGGGAGGGGCGGGAGGGGTCTGTACTTC
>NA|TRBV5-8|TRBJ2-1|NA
CASSLGGERANEQFF
TGTGCCAGCAGCTTGGGAGGGGAGCGCGCCAATGAGCAGTTCTTC
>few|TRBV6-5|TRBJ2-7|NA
CASSLLISSGAGYYEQYF
TGTGCCAGCAGTCTCCTAATCTCGTCAGGGGCGGGCTACTACGAGCAGTACTTC
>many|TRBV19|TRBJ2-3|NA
CASSPRRHRTDTQYF
TGTGCCAGTAGCCCGCGCCGACACAGGACAGATACGCAGTATTTT
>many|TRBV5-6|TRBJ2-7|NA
CASSSDASPYEQYF
TGTGCCAGCAGCTCCGACGCGTCTCCCTACGAGCAGTACTTC
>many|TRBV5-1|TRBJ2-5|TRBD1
CASSLGGVQETQYF
TGTGCCAGCAGCTTAGGGGGCGTTCAAGAGACCCAGTACTTC
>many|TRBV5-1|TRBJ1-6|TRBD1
CASSPGDRGNSPLHF
TGCGCCAGCAGCCCGGGGGACAGGGGGAATTCACCCCTCCACTTT
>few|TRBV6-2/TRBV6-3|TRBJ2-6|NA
CASRPEGAGANVLTF
TGTGCCAGCAGACCCGAGGGGGCTGGGGCCAACGTCCTGACTTTC
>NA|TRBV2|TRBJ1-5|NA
CASRGRVSNQPRHF
TGTGCCAGCAGGGGCAGGGTCAGCAATCAGCCCCGGCATTTT
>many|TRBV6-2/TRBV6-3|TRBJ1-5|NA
CASRIGGGNQPQHF
TGTGCCAGTCGGATAGGAGGGGGCAATCAGCCCCAGCATTTT
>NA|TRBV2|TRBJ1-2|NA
CASSGSRDNGYTF
TGTGCCAGCAGTGGATCGCGAGACAATGGCTACACCTTC
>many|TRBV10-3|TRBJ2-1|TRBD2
CATHSDTSGGGRDEQFF
TGTGCCACCCACAGTGATACTAGCGGGGGCGGTAGGGATGAGCAGTTCTTC
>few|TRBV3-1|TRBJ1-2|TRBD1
CASSQGPGGHGYTF
TGTGCCAGCAGCCAAGGGCCAGGGGGACATGGCTACACCTTC
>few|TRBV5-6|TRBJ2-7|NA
CASSLGQAADEQYF
TGTGCCAGCAGCTTGGGCCAGGCGGCGGACGAGCAGTACTTC
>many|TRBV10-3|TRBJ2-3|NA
CAISESLVTSTDTQYF
TGTGCCATCAGTGAGTCGTTAGTTACTAGCACAGATACGCAGTATTTT
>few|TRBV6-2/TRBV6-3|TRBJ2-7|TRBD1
CASSSPPDRPNSYEQYF
TGTGCCAGCAGTTCCCCCCCGGACAGGCCTAACTCCTACGAGCAGTACTTC
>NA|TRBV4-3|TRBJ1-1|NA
CASSPGGGLGAEAFF
TGCGCCAGCAGCCCCGGGGGGGGGCTGGGGGCTGAAGCTTTCTTT
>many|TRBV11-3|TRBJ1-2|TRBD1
CASSRRQGNYGYTF
TGTGCCAGCAGCCGACGACAGGGGAACTATGGCTACACCTTC
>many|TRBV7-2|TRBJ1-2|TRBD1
CASSTYRDRSYGYTF
TGTGCCAGCAGTACATACCGGGACAGGTCCTATGGCTACACCTTC
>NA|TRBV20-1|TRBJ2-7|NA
CSASSPPGFHEQYF
TGCAGTGCCAGCTCACCGCCGGGCTTCCACGAGCAGTACTTC
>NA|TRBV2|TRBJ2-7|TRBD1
CATQDPRDRVTYEQYF
TGTGCCACCCAGGACCCCCGGGACAGGGTAACCTACGAGCAGTACTTC